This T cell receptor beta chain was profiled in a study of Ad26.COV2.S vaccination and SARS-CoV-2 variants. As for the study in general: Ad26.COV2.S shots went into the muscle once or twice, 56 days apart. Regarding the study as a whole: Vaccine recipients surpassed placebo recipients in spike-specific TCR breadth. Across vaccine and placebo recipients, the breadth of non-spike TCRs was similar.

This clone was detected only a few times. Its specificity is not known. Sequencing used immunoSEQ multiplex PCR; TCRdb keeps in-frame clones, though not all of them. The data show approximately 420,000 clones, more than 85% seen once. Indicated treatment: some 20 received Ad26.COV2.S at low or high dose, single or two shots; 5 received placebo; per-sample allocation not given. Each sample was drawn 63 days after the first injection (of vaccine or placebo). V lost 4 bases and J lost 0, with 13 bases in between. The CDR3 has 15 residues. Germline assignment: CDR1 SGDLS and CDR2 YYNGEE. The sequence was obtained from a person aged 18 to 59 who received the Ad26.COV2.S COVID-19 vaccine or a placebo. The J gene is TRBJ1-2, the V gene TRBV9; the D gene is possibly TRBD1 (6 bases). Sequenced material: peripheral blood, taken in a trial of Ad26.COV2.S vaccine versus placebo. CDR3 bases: TGTGCCAGCAGCATCAGACAGGATGCTAACTATGGCTACACCTTC. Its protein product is CASSIRQDANYGYTF. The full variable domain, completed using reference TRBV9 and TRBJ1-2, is DSGVTQTPKHLITATGQRVTLRCSPRSGDLSVYWYQQSLDQGLQFLIQYYNGEERAKGNILERFSAQQFPDLHSELNLSSLELGDSALYFCASSIRQDANYGYTFGSGTRLTVV.